A selection of T cell receptor beta chains follows, all from one sample in a study of T-cell reconstitution after alpha-beta-depleted transplantation in children. MiXCR, run by TCRdb on the PCR reads, gives a single entry per CDR3 protein. This table has hundreds of thousands of distinct CDR3 sequences, roughly 13% appearing once. Sequenced material: PBMCs, taken before TCRalphabeta/CD19-depleted stem cell transplant. Receptors originate from a girl aged 2-10 years with congenital amegakaryocytic thrombocytopenia, due to receive a stem cell transplant. Each CDR3 is given without its conserved first and last residue. Expanded clones get a size class; other rows say once, few or many, or leave the size out.

few,TRBV5-1,TRBJ1-4,ASSLRSGDNEKLF
many,TRBV7-8,TRBJ2-2,ASSLGKFGELF
few,TRBV11-1,TRBJ2-1,ASSSPVGREVSYNEQF
-,TRBV19,TRBJ1-2,ASRGGDGYT
-,TRBV3-1,TRBJ1-4,ASSQDRYTTNEKLF
many,TRBV5-5,TRBJ2-1,ASSPLRERDPEKQF
few,TRBV5-1,TRBJ2-2,ASSSTVGGTGELF
many,TRBV20-1,TRBJ1-5,SARRGEQPQH
-,TRBV5-1,TRBJ2-3,ASRSRGAERTNTQY
few,TRBV7-2,TRBJ2-5,ASSTLDSPGTQY
-,TRBV20-1,TRBJ2-7,SARVGTAPEQY
many,TRBV15,TRBJ2-1,ATSSRTSGYNEQF
-,TRBV3-1,TRBJ2-1,ASTPGRGSEELGEQF
few,TRBV12-3/TRBV12-4,TRBJ1-2,ASSLIGTAGYT
-,TRBV19,TRBJ2-7,ASSIGLAGEQY
few,TRBV20-1,TRBJ2-3,SARSGDTQY
-,TRBV24-1,TRBJ2-1,ATSDVTRTSGTAYNEQF
-,TRBV20-1,TRBJ2-1,SVGSGNYNEQF